This is a list of T cell receptor beta chains from one sample in a study of T cells after yellow fever vaccination. From the 5' RACE reads, TCRdb called clonotypes with MiXCR, one entry per CDR3 protein. The table includes roughly 48,000 distinct CDR3 sequences, 5% to 8.5% detected once. The sequenced sample was CD8+ T cells not binding an NS4B(214-222) dextramer, sorted from PBMCs, obtained about 41 days after the first yellow fever vaccination. These TCRs come from a man aged 18 to 35 who received the YFV17D yellow fever vaccine. Each CDR3 is given with its conserved first and last residue. D genes are given only for firm matches. Size is stated for part of the rows, as once, few or many counts, or as a class when the clone is expanded.

d_gene: TRBD2; abundance: many; j_gene: TRBJ2-3; v_gene: TRBV4-3; CDR3aa: CASSQDKRTSGGAGDTQYF; CDR3nt: TGCGCCAGCAGCCAAGATAAGAGGACTAGCGGGGGGGCGGGAGATACGCAGTATTTT
d_gene: .; abundance: many; j_gene: TRBJ2-7; v_gene: TRBV4-2; CDR3aa: CASSQGAGGFYEQYF; CDR3nt: TGTGCCAGCAGCCAAGGAGCAGGGGGGTTCTACGAGCAGTACTTC
d_gene: TRBD2; abundance: many; j_gene: TRBJ2-1; v_gene: TRBV4-3; CDR3aa: CASSQDGAGANNEQFF; CDR3nt: TGCGCCAGCAGCCAAGACGGAGCGGGGGCTAACAATGAGCAGTTCTTC
d_gene: .; abundance: .; j_gene: TRBJ2-5; v_gene: TRBV10-2; CDR3aa: CASSESLYQETQYF; CDR3nt: TGCGCCAGCAGTGAGTCCCTGTACCAAGAGACCCAGTACTTC
d_gene: TRBD1; abundance: few; j_gene: TRBJ1-2; v_gene: TRBV28; CDR3aa: CASRLQGFGNYGYTF; CDR3nt: TGTGCCAGCAGGTTACAGGGGTTCGGCAACTATGGCTACACCTTC
d_gene: TRBD2; abundance: .; j_gene: TRBJ2-7; v_gene: TRBV15; CDR3aa: CATRKREGSNEQYF; CDR3nt: TGTGCCACCAGAAAAAGGGAGGGATCAAACGAGCAGTACTTC
d_gene: .; abundance: few; j_gene: TRBJ1-5; v_gene: TRBV6-5; CDR3aa: CASSYPGLSNQPQHF; CDR3nt: TGTGCCAGCAGTTACCCCGGTTTGAGCAATCAGCCCCAGCATTTT
d_gene: .; abundance: many; j_gene: TRBJ2-5; v_gene: TRBV24-1; CDR3aa: CATSDTEGETQYF; CDR3nt: TGTGCCACCAGTGATACGGAGGGGGAGACCCAGTACTTC
d_gene: .; abundance: many; j_gene: TRBJ1-2; v_gene: TRBV27; CDR3aa: CASSPSGSYGYTF; CDR3nt: TGTGCCAGCAGCCCTTCAGGTTCTTATGGCTACACCTTC
d_gene: TRBD2; abundance: .; j_gene: TRBJ2-5; v_gene: TRBV9; CDR3aa: CASSGSGTSHETQYF; CDR3nt: TGTGCCAGCAGCGGCTCCGGGACTAGCCATGAGACCCAGTACTTC
d_gene: .; abundance: few; j_gene: TRBJ1-1; v_gene: TRBV5-6; CDR3aa: CASSWTGDTEAFF; CDR3nt: TGTGCCAGCAGCTGGACCGGAGACACTGAAGCTTTCTTT
d_gene: .; abundance: many; j_gene: TRBJ2-2; v_gene: TRBV11-2; CDR3aa: CASSLVGFSGELFF; CDR3nt: TGTGCCAGCAGCTTAGTCGGCTTTTCCGGGGAGCTGTTTTTT
d_gene: TRBD2; abundance: .; j_gene: TRBJ2-5; v_gene: TRBV7-2; CDR3aa: CASSLGVAGGTETQYF; CDR3nt: TGTGCCAGCAGCTTAGGGGTAGCGGGGGGGACAGAGACCCAGTACTTC
d_gene: TRBD2; abundance: many; j_gene: TRBJ2-3; v_gene: TRBV13; CDR3aa: CASSLGLAGITDTQYF; CDR3nt: TGTGCCAGCAGCCTAGGACTAGCGGGGATCACAGATACGCAGTATTTT
d_gene: .; abundance: many; j_gene: TRBJ2-7; v_gene: TRBV29-1; CDR3aa: CSVVRGLSYEQYF; CDR3nt: TGCAGCGTTGTGAGGGGTCTCTCCTACGAGCAGTACTTC
d_gene: TRBD1; abundance: many; j_gene: TRBJ2-5; v_gene: TRBV24-1; CDR3aa: CATSDNIRGQGNETQYF; CDR3nt: TGTGCCACCAGTGACAACATAAGGGGGCAGGGAAATGAGACCCAGTACTTC
d_gene: .; abundance: .; j_gene: TRBJ2-1; v_gene: TRBV7-9; CDR3aa: CASSFSGNEQFF; CDR3nt: TGTGCCAGCAGCTTTAGTGGGAATGAGCAGTTCTTC
d_gene: TRBD1; abundance: many; j_gene: TRBJ1-2; v_gene: TRBV5-6; CDR3aa: CASSLADDDRGRVYGYTF; CDR3nt: TGTGCCAGCAGTTTGGCGGATGATGACAGGGGCCGCGTCTATGGCTACACCTTC
d_gene: .; abundance: few; j_gene: TRBJ2-1; v_gene: TRBV20-1; CDR3aa: CSATATDLTEQFF; CDR3nt: TGCAGTGCTACCGCAACAGACCTCACCGAGCAGTTCTTC
d_gene: .; abundance: many; j_gene: TRBJ2-7; v_gene: TRBV4-1; CDR3aa: CASSQVYKAYEQYF; CDR3nt: TGCGCCAGCAGCCAAGTCTACAAAGCCTACGAGCAGTACTTC
d_gene: .; abundance: .; j_gene: TRBJ2-3; v_gene: TRBV4-2; CDR3aa: CASSPPGGRGDTDTQYF; CDR3nt: TGTGCCAGCAGCCCCCCGGGGGGCCGGGGGGACACAGATACGCAGTATTTT
d_gene: TRBD1; abundance: many; j_gene: TRBJ2-5; v_gene: TRBV19; CDR3aa: CASSITGGGETQYF; CDR3nt: TGTGCCAGTAGTATAACAGGGGGCGGAGAGACCCAGTACTTC
d_gene: .; abundance: .; j_gene: TRBJ2-3; v_gene: TRBV5-6; CDR3aa: CASSPGPRSADTQYF; CDR3nt: TGTGCCAGCAGCCCGGGGCCACGGAGCGCAGATACGCAGTATTTT
d_gene: .; abundance: few; j_gene: TRBJ2-6; v_gene: TRBV19; CDR3aa: CASCWAVGSGANVLTF; CDR3nt: TGTGCCAGTTGTTGGGCCGTCGGCTCTGGGGCCAACGTCCTGACTTTC
d_gene: .; abundance: .; j_gene: TRBJ2-5; v_gene: TRBV20-1; CDR3aa: CSARSTLARGDRQETQYF; CDR3nt: TGCAGTGCTAGATCTACTTTGGCCAGGGGGGACCGCCAAGAGACCCAGTACTTC
d_gene: TRBD1; abundance: few; j_gene: TRBJ1-6; v_gene: TRBV12-3/TRBV12-4; CDR3aa: CASKRDRVISPLHF; CDR3nt: TGTGCCAGCAAGCGGGACAGGGTAATCTCACCCCTCCACTTT
d_gene: .; abundance: .; j_gene: TRBJ1-1; v_gene: TRBV12-3/TRBV12-4; CDR3aa: CASSLVVRDEAFF; CDR3nt: TGTGCCAGCAGTTTAGTAGTCCGGGATGAAGCTTTCTTT
d_gene: TRBD1; abundance: few; j_gene: TRBJ2-7; v_gene: TRBV6-1; CDR3aa: CASASTGKLYEQYF; CDR3nt: TGTGCCAGCGCCTCGACAGGGAAATTGTACGAGCAGTACTTC
d_gene: .; abundance: many; j_gene: TRBJ2-7; v_gene: TRBV6-5; CDR3aa: CASSPRQTGLDYEQYF; CDR3nt: TGTGCCAGCAGCCCCCGCCAAACAGGGTTAGACTACGAGCAGTACTTC
d_gene: TRBD1; abundance: .; j_gene: TRBJ2-7; v_gene: TRBV7-9; CDR3aa: CASSSDRGSPYEQYF; CDR3nt: TGTGCCAGCAGCTCCGACAGGGGATCCCCCTACGAGCAGTACTTC
d_gene: .; abundance: .; j_gene: TRBJ2-1; v_gene: TRBV6-5; CDR3aa: CASSYIWGRRPHGQFF; CDR3nt: TGTGCCAGCAGTTACATTTGGGGCCGTCGCCCCCATGGGCAGTTCTTC
d_gene: TRBD1; abundance: few; j_gene: TRBJ1-2; v_gene: TRBV4-1; CDR3aa: CASSPTGVGYTF; CDR3nt: TGCGCCAGCAGCCCCACAGGGGTAGGCTACACCTTC
d_gene: .; abundance: many; j_gene: TRBJ2-2; v_gene: TRBV12-3/TRBV12-4; CDR3aa: CASSFNRVNGELFF; CDR3nt: TGTGCCAGCAGTTTCAACAGGGTTAACGGGGAGCTGTTTTTT
d_gene: .; abundance: many; j_gene: TRBJ2-1; v_gene: TRBV10-3; CDR3aa: CAISESGQDYNEQFF; CDR3nt: TGTGCCATCAGTGAGTCTGGGCAGGACTACAATGAGCAGTTCTTC
d_gene: TRBD1; abundance: many; j_gene: TRBJ1-1; v_gene: TRBV7-9; CDR3aa: CASSSEGALTEAFF; CDR3nt: TGTGCCAGCAGCTCCGAGGGGGCCCTCACTGAAGCTTTCTTT
d_gene: .; abundance: many; j_gene: TRBJ2-1; v_gene: TRBV29-1; CDR3aa: CSGRGTYNEQFF; CDR3nt: TGCAGCGGCAGGGGTACGTACAATGAGCAGTTCTTC
d_gene: .; abundance: .; j_gene: TRBJ1-3; v_gene: TRBV5-4; CDR3aa: CASRESGGGNTIYF; CDR3nt: TGTGCCAGCAGGGAAAGTGGAGGTGGAAACACCATATATTTT
d_gene: .; abundance: many; j_gene: TRBJ1-5; v_gene: TRBV6-2/TRBV6-3; CDR3aa: CASSWTITNQPQHF; CDR3nt: TGTGCCAGCAGCTGGACAATAACAAATCAGCCCCAGCATTTT
d_gene: TRBD2; abundance: .; j_gene: TRBJ2-5; v_gene: TRBV20-1; CDR3aa: CSARVHLAALKETQYF; CDR3nt: TGCAGTGCTAGAGTACACCTAGCGGCCCTTAAAGAGACCCAGTACTTC
d_gene: TRBD1; abundance: .; j_gene: TRBJ1-5; v_gene: TRBV27; CDR3aa: CASSPRQGGGSNQPQHF; CDR3nt: TGTGCCAGCAGTCCCCGACAGGGGGGAGGTAGCAATCAGCCCCAGCATTTT
d_gene: TRBD1; abundance: .; j_gene: TRBJ2-7; v_gene: TRBV7-9; CDR3aa: CASSQTGGLNEQYF; CDR3nt: TGTGCCAGCAGCCAGACAGGGGGCCTTAACGAGCAGTACTTC
d_gene: .; abundance: .; j_gene: TRBJ2-4; v_gene: TRBV12-5; CDR3aa: CASGSPSRGKNIQYF; CDR3nt: TGTGCTAGTGGCTCGCCATCCAGGGGAAAAAACATTCAGTACTTC
d_gene: .; abundance: few; j_gene: TRBJ1-6; v_gene: TRBV4-1; CDR3aa: CASSQGLPGGSPLHF; CDR3nt: TGCGCCAGCAGCCAAGGTCTGCCCGGGGGTTCACCCCTCCACTTT
d_gene: .; abundance: .; j_gene: TRBJ1-1; v_gene: TRBV12-3/TRBV12-4; CDR3aa: CASSLWTSPIEDF; CDR3nt: TGTGCCAGCAGTTTATGGACTTCCCCTATCGAAGACTTT
d_gene: TRBD1; abundance: .; j_gene: TRBJ2-1; v_gene: TRBV2; CDR3aa: CASSPTGGNEQFF; CDR3nt: TGTGCCAGCAGTCCGACAGGGGGAAATGAGCAGTTCTTC
d_gene: TRBD2; abundance: many; j_gene: TRBJ2-3; v_gene: TRBV5-1; CDR3aa: CASSYRGLAGNTDTQYF; CDR3nt: TGCGCCAGCAGCTACCGAGGACTAGCGGGGAACACAGATACGCAGTATTTT
d_gene: .; abundance: .; j_gene: TRBJ2-3; v_gene: TRBV6-5; CDR3aa: CASSYEARSPDTQYF; CDR3nt: TGTGCCAGCAGTTACGAGGCTAGAAGCCCAGATACGCAGTATTTT
d_gene: TRBD1; abundance: few; j_gene: TRBJ1-2; v_gene: TRBV29-1; CDR3aa: CSVSTGYYGYTF; CDR3nt: TGCAGCGTCTCGACAGGGTACTATGGCTACACCTTC
d_gene: .; abundance: few; j_gene: TRBJ2-5; v_gene: TRBV15; CDR3aa: CATSRDQGWSFVETQYF; CDR3nt: TGTGCCACCAGCAGAGATCAAGGGTGGTCGTTTGTAGAGACCCAGTACTTC
d_gene: .; abundance: .; j_gene: TRBJ1-2; v_gene: TRBV10-3; CDR3aa: CAIDSLDPNYGYTF; CDR3nt: TGTGCCATCGACTCTTTAGATCCTAACTATGGCTACACCTTC